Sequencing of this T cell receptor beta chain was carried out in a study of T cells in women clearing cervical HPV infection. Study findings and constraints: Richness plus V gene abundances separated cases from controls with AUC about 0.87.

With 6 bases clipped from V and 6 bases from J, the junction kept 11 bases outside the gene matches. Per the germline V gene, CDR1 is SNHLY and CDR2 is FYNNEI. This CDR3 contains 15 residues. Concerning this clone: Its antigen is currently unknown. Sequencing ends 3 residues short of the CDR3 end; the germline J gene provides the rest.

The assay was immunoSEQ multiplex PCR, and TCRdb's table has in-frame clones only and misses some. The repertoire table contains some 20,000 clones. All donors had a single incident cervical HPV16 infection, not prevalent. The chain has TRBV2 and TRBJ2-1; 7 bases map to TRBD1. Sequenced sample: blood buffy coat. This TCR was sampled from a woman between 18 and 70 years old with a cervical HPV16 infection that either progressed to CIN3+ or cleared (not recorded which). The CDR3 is CASRLPRTGFNEQFF. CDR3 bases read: TGTGCCAGCAGACTTCCTCGGACAGGCTTCAATGAG.